This entry features one T cell receptor beta chain sequence. Other DNA sequences in the sample encode the same CDR3. This sample was included in a study of beta chain features in type 1 diabetes. Markers CD45RO/CCR7/CD25/CD127/CD95/CD27 served to sort CD4+ naive, central memory, regulatory and stem cell-like memory cells. Expressed TCRB transcripts were sequenced because the entire RNA isolate underwent reverse transcription. This table comes from immunoSEQ multiplex PCR, and its TCRdb copy is limited to in-frame clones, with some not included. In the table there are approximately 400,000 clones, roughly 16% of which are singletons. Trimming cost V 5 bases and J 3 bases, with 6 bases left between them. The CDR3 runs 12 residues. Germline assignment: CDR1 MNHEY and CDR2 SVGAGI.

V is TRBV6-5 and J is TRBJ2-3; D gene uncertain. The sequence was obtained from a woman aged 18 to 35 in good health. The sample taken for sequencing was naive CD4+ T cells from blood. The CDR3 spells CASSSSTDTQYF. Here the CDR3 DNA reads TGTGCCAGCAGTAGCTCTACAGATACGCAGTATTTT.